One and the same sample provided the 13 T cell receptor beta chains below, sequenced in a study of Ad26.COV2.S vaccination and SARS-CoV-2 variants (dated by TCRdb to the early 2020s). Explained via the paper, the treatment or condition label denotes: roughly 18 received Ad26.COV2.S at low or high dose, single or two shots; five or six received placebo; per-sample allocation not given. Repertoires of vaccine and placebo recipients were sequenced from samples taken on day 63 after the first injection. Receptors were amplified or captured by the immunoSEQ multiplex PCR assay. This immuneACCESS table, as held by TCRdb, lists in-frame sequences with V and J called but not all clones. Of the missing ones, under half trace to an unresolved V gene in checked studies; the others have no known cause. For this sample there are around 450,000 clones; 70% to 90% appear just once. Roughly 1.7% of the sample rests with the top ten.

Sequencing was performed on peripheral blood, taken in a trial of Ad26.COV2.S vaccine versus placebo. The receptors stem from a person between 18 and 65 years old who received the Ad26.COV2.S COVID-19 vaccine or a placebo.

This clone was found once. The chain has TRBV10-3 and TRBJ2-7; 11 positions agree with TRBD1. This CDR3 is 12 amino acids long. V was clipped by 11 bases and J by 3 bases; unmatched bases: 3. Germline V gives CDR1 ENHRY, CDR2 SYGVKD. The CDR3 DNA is TGTGCCGGGGGACAGGGGGGCTACGAGCAGTACTTC. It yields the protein CAGGQGGYEQYF.

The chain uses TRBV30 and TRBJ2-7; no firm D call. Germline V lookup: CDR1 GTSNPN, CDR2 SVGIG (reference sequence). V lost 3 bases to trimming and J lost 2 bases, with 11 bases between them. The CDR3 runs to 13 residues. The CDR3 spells CAWSARTTYEQYF. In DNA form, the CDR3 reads TGTGCCTGGAGCGCCAGAACCACCTACGAGCAGTACTTC.

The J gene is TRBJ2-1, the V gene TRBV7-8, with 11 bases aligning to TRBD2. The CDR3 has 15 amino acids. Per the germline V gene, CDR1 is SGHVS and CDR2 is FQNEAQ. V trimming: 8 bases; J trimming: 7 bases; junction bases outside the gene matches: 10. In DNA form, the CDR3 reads TGTGCCAGCGGGGTAGCGGGAGGGCCTTGGAATGAGCAGTTCTTC. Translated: CASGVAGGPWNEQFF.

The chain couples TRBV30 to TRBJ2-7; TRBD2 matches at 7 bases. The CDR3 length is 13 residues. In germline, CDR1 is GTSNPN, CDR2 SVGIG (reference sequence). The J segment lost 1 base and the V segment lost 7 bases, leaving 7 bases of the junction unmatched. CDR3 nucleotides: TGTGCCTTCCTTGGGGGAGGGTCCTACGAGCAGTACTTC. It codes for CAFLGGGSYEQYF. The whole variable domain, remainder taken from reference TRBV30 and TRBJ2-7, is SQTIHQWPATLVQPVGSPLSLECTVEGTSNPNLYWYRQAAGRGLQLLFYSVGIGQISSEVPQNLSASRPQDRQFILSSKKLLLSDSGFYLCAFLGGGSYEQYFGPGTRLTVT.

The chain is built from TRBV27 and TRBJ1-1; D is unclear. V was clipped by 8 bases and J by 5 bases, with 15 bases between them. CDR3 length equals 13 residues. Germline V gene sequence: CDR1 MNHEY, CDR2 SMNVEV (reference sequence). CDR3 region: CASRSLIRTEAFF. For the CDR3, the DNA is TGTGCCAGCCGATCGCTCATCCGGACTGAAGCTTTCTTT.

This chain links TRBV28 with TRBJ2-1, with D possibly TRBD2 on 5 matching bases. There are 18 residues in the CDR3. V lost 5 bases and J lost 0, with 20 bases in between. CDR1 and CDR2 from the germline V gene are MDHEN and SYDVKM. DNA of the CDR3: TGTGCCAGCAGTAACCCCTACTTTAAGCGGAGCTCCTACAATGAGCAGTTCTTC. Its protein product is CASSNPYFKRSSYNEQFF.

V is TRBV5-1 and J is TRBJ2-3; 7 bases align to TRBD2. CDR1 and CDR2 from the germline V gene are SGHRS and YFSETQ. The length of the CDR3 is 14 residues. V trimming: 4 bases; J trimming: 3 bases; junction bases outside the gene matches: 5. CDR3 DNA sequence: TGCGCCAGCAGCCGGGGGACTATGACAGATACGCAGTATTTT. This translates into CASSRGTMTDTQYF. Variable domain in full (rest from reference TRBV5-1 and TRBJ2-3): KAGVTQTPRYLIKTRGQQVTLSCSPISGHRSVSWYQQTPGQGLQFLFEYFSETQRNKGNFPGRFSGRQFSNSRSEMNVSTLELGDSALYLCASSRGTMTDTQYFGPGTRLTVL.

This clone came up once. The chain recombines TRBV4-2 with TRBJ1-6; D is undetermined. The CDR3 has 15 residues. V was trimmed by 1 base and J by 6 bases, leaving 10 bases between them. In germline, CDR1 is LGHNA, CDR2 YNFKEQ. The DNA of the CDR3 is TGTGCCAGCAGCCAAGCCAGCGCGGCTAATTCACCCCTCCACTTT. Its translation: CASSQASAANSPLHF.

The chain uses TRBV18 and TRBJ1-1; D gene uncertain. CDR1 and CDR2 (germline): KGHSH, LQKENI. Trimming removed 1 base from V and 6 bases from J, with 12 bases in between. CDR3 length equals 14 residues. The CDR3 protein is CASSPQAEQPEAFF. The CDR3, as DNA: TGTGCCAGCTCACCACAGGCGGAACAGCCTGAAGCTTTCTTT.

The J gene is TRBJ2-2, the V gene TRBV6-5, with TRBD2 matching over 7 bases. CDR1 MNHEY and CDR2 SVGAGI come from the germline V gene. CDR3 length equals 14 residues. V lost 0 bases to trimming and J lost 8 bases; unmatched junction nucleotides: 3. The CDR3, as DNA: TGTGCCAGCAGTTACTCTGGGGGAGGGGGGGAGCTGTTTTTT. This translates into CASSYSGGGGELFF.

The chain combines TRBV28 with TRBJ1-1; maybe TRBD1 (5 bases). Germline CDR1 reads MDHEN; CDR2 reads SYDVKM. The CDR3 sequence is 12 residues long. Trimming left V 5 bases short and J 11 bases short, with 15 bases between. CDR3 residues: CASSRSDSGAFF. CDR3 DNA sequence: TGTGCCAGCAGTCGATCTGACTCAGGGGCTTTCTTT.

The CDR3 DNA is TGTGCCAGCAGTTACTCGAATGACACCCCTCGGTCACCCCTCCACTTT. It encodes CASSYSNDTPRSPLHF. The gene calls are TRBV6-5 and TRBJ1-6, with D hard to call. CDR3 length: 16 residues. The germline V gene has CDR1 MNHEY and CDR2 SVGAGI. V shed 0 bases and J shed 10 bases, with 16 bases lying between them.

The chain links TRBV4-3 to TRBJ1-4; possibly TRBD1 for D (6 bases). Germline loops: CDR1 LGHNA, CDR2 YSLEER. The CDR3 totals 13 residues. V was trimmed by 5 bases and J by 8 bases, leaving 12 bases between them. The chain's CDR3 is CASSARGAEKLFF. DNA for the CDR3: TGCGCCAGCAGCGCAAGGGGGGCGGAAAAACTGTTTTTT.